Listed here are 29 T cell receptor beta chains from one sample, sequenced in a study of read filtering for tumor transcriptome and immune sequencing. The library was built from about 400 ng RNA with molecular barcoded adaptors for alpha/delta and beta/gamma chains. TCRdb recomputed calls from the reads with MiXCR, one row per CDR3 protein. The data show 100,000 to 150,000 distinct CDR3 sequences, with 13% seen just once and 8% to 13% held by the top ten. Sequenced material: a population of CD138-negative cells sorted from bone marrow. Receptor source: a donor at least 40 years old with multiple myeloma.

In its sample, this clonotype was seen many times. The V gene is TRBV5-8, the J gene TRBJ2-4; a possible D gene is TRBD2 (5 bases). This CDR3 is 15 amino acids long. The germline gives CDR1 SGHTS, CDR2 YDEGEE. The V gene lost 2 bases and the J gene lost 3 bases, with 12 bases spanning the gap. The CDR3 reads CASSFDQAGKNIQYF. DNA of the CDR3: TGTGCCAGCAGCTTCGATCAGGCGGGCAAAAACATTCAGTACTTC.

This clonotype was found many times. The J gene is TRBJ2-1, the V gene TRBV6-6, with 9 bases aligning to TRBD2. The V and J ends lost 2 bases and 5 bases, in that order; junction bases with no gene match: 10. The CDR3 extends over 17 amino acids. From germline, CDR1 is MNHNY and CDR2 SVGAGI (reference sequence). The CDR3 nucleotides read TGTGCCAGCAGTTACCCCCGGGAGCGGGAGGCTCACAATGAGCAGTTCTTC. This codes for CASSYPREREAHNEQFF.

The chain uses TRBV5-1 and TRBJ2-2; TRBD1 matches 9 bases. CDR3 length equals 17 residues. Per the germline V gene, CDR1 is SGHRS and CDR2 is YFSETQ. Trimming cost V 3 bases and J 6 bases; bases outside gene matches: 12. The CDR3 reads CASSSKPGQGFAGELFF. For the CDR3, the DNA is TGCGCCAGCAGCTCGAAGCCGGGACAGGGTTTCGCCGGGGAGCTGTTTTTT.

At least ten counts were recorded for this clonotype. The chain carries TRBV7-9 and TRBJ1-1; D is uncertain. V was pared by 7 bases and J by 0 bases, with 12 bases between. The germline V gene has CDR1 SEHNR and CDR2 FQNEAQ (reference sequence). The CDR3 is 14 amino acids. The CDR3 protein is CASTSDWMNTEAFF. The DNA of the CDR3 is TGTGCCAGCACCTCTGATTGGATGAACACTGAAGCTTTCTTT. Drawing the rest from reference TRBV7-9 and TRBJ1-1, the complete variable domain is DTGVSQNPRHKITKRGQNVTFRCDPISEHNRLYWYRQTLGQGPEFLTYFQNEAQLEKSRLLSDRFSAERPKGSFSTLEIQRTEQGDSAMYLCASTSDWMNTEAFFGQGTRLTVV.

This clonotype has a handful of counts. The rearrangement joins TRBV15 to TRBJ2-5; no clear D gene. This CDR3 is 14 amino acids long. The V end was cut by 1 base, the J end by 2 bases, with 8 bases between. Germline CDR1 and CDR2: LNHNV and YYDKDF (reference sequence). Here the CDR3 reads CATSRVGRQETQYF. The DNA of the CDR3 is TGTGCCACCAGCAGAGTAGGGCGGCAAGAGACCCAGTACTTC.

This clonotype was seen at least ten times. The chain links TRBV11-3 to TRBJ2-1, with a possible D match to TRBD2 (7 bases). The CDR3 has 16 residues. The germline gives CDR1 SGHNT, CDR2 YENEEA. The ends were cut back, 4 bases at V and 6 bases at J, with 19 bases in the middle. The CDR3 DNA sequence: TGTGCCAGCAGCTCTAGGGGGGGGGACTCACCCAATGAGCAGTTCTTC. This gives the protein CASSSRGGDSPNEQFF.

This clonotype was observed at least ten times. V and J are TRBV10-3 and TRBJ2-1; 9 nucleotides match TRBD1. The CDR3 contains 14 residues. With V trimmed by 10 bases and J by 2 bases, 6 bases remained unmatched. CDR1 and CDR2 (germline): ENHRY, SYGVKD. CDR3 protein: CATSTGGTYNEQFF. In nucleotides, the CDR3 is TGTGCCACGTCGACAGGGGGGACCTACAATGAGCAGTTCTTC.

This clonotype showed up many times. The V call is TRBV5-1, the J call TRBJ2-1; 11 bases match TRBD2. Unmatched junction bases numbered 7, after V lost 4 bases and J lost 7 bases. Germline V gene sequence: CDR1 SGHRS, CDR2 YFSETQ. This CDR3 comprises 15 residues. The CDR3 DNA reads as TGCGCCAGCAGCATAACTAGCGGGGGACTTAATGAGCAGTTCTTC. Protein: CASSITSGGLNEQFF.

The sample holds many counts of this clonotype. The V call is TRBV29-1, the J call TRBJ2-1, with 14 nucleotides matching TRBD2. CDR1 and CDR2 from the germline V gene are SQVTM and ANQGSEA. Trimming took 5 bases from V and 7 from J; bases not matched to a gene: 4. This CDR3 spans 14 amino acids. CDR3 in amino acids: CSVPGTSGGNEQFF. The CDR3 region has the DNA TGCAGCGTTCCCGGGACTAGCGGGGGAAATGAGCAGTTCTTC.

Of note for this clonotype: This may stem from a read error, because a much larger clone lies one nucleotide away. This likely comes from a read error, as the CDR3 has no conserved phenylalanine or tryptophan at its end. V usage is TRBV12-3 or TRBV12-4 and J usage is TRBJ2-2; no definite D call. The CDR3 consists of 12 residues. The germline V and J ends were trimmed by 1 base and 13 bases, with 10 bases remaining between them. This CDR3 is CASSLEGALLFS. For the CDR3, the DNA is TGTGCCAGCAGTTTAGAAGGAGCGCTGCTGTTTTCT.

The sample holds many counts of this clonotype. The rearrangement links TRBV20-1 to TRBJ2-5; 9 bases are shared with TRBD2. The V gene's germline CDR1 is DFQATT and CDR2 SNEGSKA (reference sequence). The CDR3 runs 14 residues. The junction had 5 bases not matched to a gene; V was cut back by 5 bases and J by 1 base. In DNA, the CDR3 is TGCAGTGCTGGCCTAGCGGGAATCCAAGAGACCCAGTACTTC. Its translation: CSAGLAGIQETQYF.

On this clonotype itself: Its ends do not fully match the called genes, so a read error is possible. The V gene is TRBV3-1, the J gene TRBJ1-6; D unclear. Germline V gene sequence: CDR1 LGHDT, CDR2 YNNKEL (reference sequence). The CDR3 covers 18 residues. The CDR3 region has the DNA TGTTCCAGCAGCCAAGTCCTCCGCCGGGCTAGTCCTGATTCACCCCTCCACTTT. It codes for CSSSQVLRRASPDSPLHF.

To note about this clonotype: A clone one base away is much larger, so this may be a read error. This chain joins TRBV20-1 and TRBJ2-1, with D tentatively TRBD1 (6 bases). The CDR3 runs to 14 residues. Germline V gene sequence: CDR1 DFQATT, CDR2 SNEGSKA (reference sequence). CDR3: CSAPQGPSYKEQFF. In DNA form, the CDR3 reads TGCAGTGCTCCTCAGGGGCCCTCCTACAAGGAGCAGTTCTTC.

This clonotype was seen repeatedly, ten times or more. The gene calls are TRBV7-2 and TRBJ2-1; TRBD2 aligns across 11 bases. The CDR3 runs 15 residues. The trim removed 6 bases at V and 4 bases at J, leaving 5 bases unmatched. Germline assignment: CDR1 SGHTA and CDR2 FQGNSA. CDR3 loop: CASSLSGGAYNEQFF. CDR3 DNA sequence: TGTGCCAGCAGTCTTAGCGGGGGGGCGTACAATGAGCAGTTCTTC.

This clonotype appeared many times. The chain recombines TRBV27 with TRBJ1-4; 7 positions match TRBD1. V shed 3 bases and J 11 bases; nucleotides not matched to a gene: 9. Germline V gene sequence: CDR1 MNHEY, CDR2 SMNVEV (reference sequence). This CDR3 comprises 14 residues. CDR3 DNA sequence: TGTGCCAGCAGTTTCCTAAACCAGGGGGGGAAACTGTTTTTT. It codes for CASSFLNQGGKLFF.

This clonotype was seen at least ten times. The chain recombines TRBV11-3 with TRBJ1-1; D is possibly TRBD1 (5 bases). Germline V gene data show CDR1 as SGHNT and CDR2 as YENEEA. The CDR3 length is 13 residues. V lost 5 bases to trimming and J lost 4 bases, with 11 bases between them. In DNA, the CDR3 is TGTGCCAGCAGCCCAGAGAGGGGCACTGAAGCTTTCTTT. Its protein product is CASSPERGTEAFF. Full variable domain (missing parts from reference TRBV11-3 and TRBJ1-1): EAGVVQSPRYKIIEKKQPVAFWCNPISGHNTLYWYLQNLGQGPELLIRYENEEAVDDSQLPKDRFSAERLKGVDSTLKIQPAELGDSAVYLCASSPERGTEAFFGQGTRLTVV.

There are a few counts of this clonotype. The rearrangement links TRBV7-9 to TRBJ1-5, with TRBD1 identical over 8 bases. V shed 4 bases, J shed 0 bases, and the junction held 14 bases outside the gene matches. The CDR3 has 19 residues. Germline assignment: CDR1 SEHNR and CDR2 FQNEAQ (reference sequence). As DNA, the CDR3 is TGTGCCAGCAGCTCTACGACAGGGGTCGGTCGGGTTAGCAATCAGCCCCAGCATTTT. It yields the protein CASSSTTGVGRVSNQPQHF.

CDR3 residues: CSLKLAGSVTQYF. DNA of the CDR3: TGCAGCCTAAAACTAGCGGGATCGGTGACCCAGTACTTC. The V call is TRBV29-1, the J call TRBJ2-5; 10 bases map to TRBD2. Looked up from germline, CDR1 is SQVTM and CDR2 is ANQGSEA. The ends lost 8 bases at V and 7 bases at J; junction bases unmatched: 10. The CDR3 has 13 residues.

Many counts were recorded for this clonotype. The chain joins TRBV7-2 to TRBJ1-5; 7 nucleotides agree with TRBD1. V shed 5 bases and J 3 bases; nucleotides not matched to a gene: 10. This CDR3 has 16 residues. Germline assignment: CDR1 SGHTA and CDR2 FQGNSA. DNA for the CDR3: TGTGCCAGCAGCCTTAAAACAGGGGTTTTCAATCAGCCCCAGCATTTT. Protein sequence: CASSLKTGVFNQPQHF.

This clonotype has ten or more counts. The chain recombines TRBV6-1 with TRBJ2-5; D may be TRBD1 (5 bases). Germline V gene data show CDR1 as MNHNS and CDR2 as SASEGT. The V gene lost 10 bases and the J gene lost 1 base, with 16 bases spanning the gap. This CDR3 comprises 14 residues. The DNA for the CDR3 is TGTGCCACCAAGATACTGACAGCCCAAGAGACCCAGTACTTC. Translating it yields CATKILTAQETQYF.

The chain uses TRBV15 and TRBJ2-3, with D perhaps TRBD2 (6 bases). V lost 1 base, J lost 1 base, and 9 bases lay in between. Per the germline V gene, CDR1 is LNHNV and CDR2 is YYDKDF (reference sequence). The CDR3 totals 15 residues. The CDR3 loop is CATSRAGGGTDTQYF. The DNA of the CDR3 is TGTGCCACCAGCAGAGCTGGCGGGGGCACAGATACGCAGTATTTT.

A remark on this clonotype: Given a much more abundant clone one base away, this may be a read error. As DNA, the CDR3 is TGCAGTGCTAGAGATCCCCAGGGGGCGTACACTGAAGCTTTCTTT. Its protein product is CSARDPQGAYTEAFF. The chain uses TRBV20-1 and TRBJ1-1; TRBD1 agrees at 8 bases. Germline lookup yields CDR1 DFQATT and CDR2 SNEGSKA (reference sequence). V lost 0 bases and J lost 3; bases outside the gene matches: 6. The CDR3 has 15 residues.

This clonotype turned up a few times. The chain couples TRBV5-1 to TRBJ1-3; 11 nucleotides agree with TRBD1. Germline values: CDR1 SGHRS, CDR2 YFSETQ. This CDR3 contains 15 residues. With 3 bases clipped from V and 5 bases from J, the junction kept 4 bases outside the gene matches. The CDR3 region is CASSWTGGRRNTIYF. The CDR3, as DNA: TGCGCCAGCAGCTGGACAGGGGGCCGTCGAAACACCATATATTTT.

This clonotype has a count of ten or more. The chain couples TRBV12-3 or TRBV12-4 to TRBJ2-2; D not resolved. Deletions cut 8 bases from V and 1 base from J, with 11 bases between. This CDR3 has 14 residues. The CDR3 spells CASSPDGNTGELFF. CDR3 nucleotide sequence: TGTGCCAGCTCACCGGACGGGAACACCGGGGAGCTGTTTTTT.

This clonotype has a handful of counts. This chain joins TRBV12-3 or TRBV12-4 and TRBJ2-6, with TRBD1 matching 10 bases. V trimming: 0 bases; J trimming: 12 bases; junction bases outside the gene matches: 26. The CDR3 is made up of 22 amino acids. CDR3 in amino acids: CASSLATGGGPRLTRVHSVLTF. Here the CDR3 DNA reads TGTGCCAGCAGTTTAGCGACAGGGGGCGGGCCGCGGCTAACCAGGGTACACAGCGTCCTGACTTTC.

This clonotype was seen many times. This chain uses TRBV7-8 with TRBJ1-1; D is possibly TRBD1 (5 bases). V gave up 3 bases and J gave up 4 bases, with 12 bases separating them. The CDR3 sequence is 14 residues long. The germline V gene has CDR1 SGHVS and CDR2 FQNEAQ. For the CDR3, the DNA is TGTGCCAGCAGCTTCGCCGGGAGGGGCACTGAAGCTTTCTTT. Amino acid sequence: CASSFAGRGTEAFF. The variable domain in full, completed from reference TRBV7-8 and TRBJ1-1, reads GAGVSQSPRYKVAKRGQDVALRCDPISGHVSLFWYQQALGQGPEFLTYFQNEAQLDKSGLPSDRFFAERPEGSVSTLKIQRTQQEDSAVYLCASSFAGRGTEAFFGQGTRLTVV.

This clonotype was picked up many times. The chain links TRBV6-2 or TRBV6-3 to TRBJ2-1; tentatively, D is TRBD1 or TRBD2 (5 bases each). The CDR3 has 16 amino acids. CDR1 is MNHEY, CDR2 SVGEGT, per germline. V lost 0 bases to trimming and J lost 7 bases, with 16 bases between them. CDR3 bases: TGTGCCAGCAGTTACTCCCGGGACCGCGAGAAAAATGAGCAGTTCTTC. Translated: CASSYSRDREKNEQFF.

On this clonotype itself: Without the conserved terminal phenylalanine or tryptophan, this CDR3 likely stems from a read error. V usage is TRBV19 and J usage is TRBJ2-5, with TRBD1 matching over 12 bases. V lost 8 bases to trimming and J lost 4 bases; unmatched junction nucleotides: 5. CDR1 is LNHDA, CDR2 SQIVND, per germline (reference sequence). The CDR3 is 14 residues long. The CDR3 DNA reads as TGTGCCAGTGGGGGACAGGGGGCGGGAGAGACCCAGTACCTC. Translated: CASGGQGAGETQYL.

This clonotype was seen at least ten times. CDR3 nucleotides: TGCAGTGCTAGAGGGCTAGCGGGAGGGGCAGATACGCAGTATTTT. It is translated as CSARGLAGGADTQYF. The chain uses TRBV20-1 and TRBJ2-3; 12 bases fit TRBD2. Germline V CDR1 and CDR2: DFQATT, SNEGSKA (reference sequence). V gave up 1 base and J gave up 4 bases; unmatched junction bases: 3. The CDR3 loop spans 15 amino acids.